These T cell receptor beta chains were read from a single sample in a study of T cell responses to AZD1222 COVID-19 vaccine. The protocol was immunoSEQ multiplex PCR, while the TCRdb copy is restricted to in-frame clones and leaves out a portion. This table holds approximately 150,000 clones, about 87% found once. The sequenced sample was peripheral blood, obtained 28 days after the second dose of the MenACWY control vaccine. Receptors were obtained from an adult who received the MenACWY meningococcal vaccine as a control. CDR3s include the opening cysteine and the closing phenylalanine or tryptophan. A D gene is named only where the DNA matches it firmly. The listing skips clone size in some rows; elsewhere it reads once, few, many or a size class.

J	V	size	D	DNA	CDR3
TRBJ2-7	TRBV12-3/TRBV12-4	NA	NA	TGTGCCAGCAGCCGGGAGATTTACGAGCAGTACTTC	CASSREIYEQYF
TRBJ1-1	TRBV19	NA	NA	TGTGCCAGCGGAATAAATCACAGGGTCCACACTGAAGCTTTCTTT	CASGINHRVHTEAFF
TRBJ1-4	TRBV2	NA	NA	TGTGCCAGCAGCCTCATCAGGGATGAAAAACTGTTTTTT	CASSLIRDEKLFF
TRBJ1-1	TRBV27	once	NA	TGTGCCAGCAGTCGCCAATTTGAGGGGAGAAAGGGCGACACTGAAGCTTTCTTT	CASSRQFEGRKGDTEAFF
TRBJ2-7	TRBV7-9	NA	NA	TGTGCCAGCAGCTTAAGAGGGGCTGGTTACGAGCAGTACTTC	CASSLRGAGYEQYF
TRBJ1-5	TRBV19	NA	NA	TGTGCCAGTAGTACAGGGACGACCGGAAGCAATCAGCCCCAGCATTTT	CASSTGTTGSNQPQHF
TRBJ1-1	TRBV29-1	NA	NA	TGCAGCGTTGGGCAGCAGGGCACTGAAGCTTTCTTT	CSVGQQGTEAFF
TRBJ1-2	TRBV11-3	NA	NA	TGTGCCAGCAGCTGTGAAGGGGATGTCTATGGCTACACCTTC	CASSCEGDVYGYTF
TRBJ2-5	TRBV3-1/TRBV3-2	NA	NA	TGTGCCAGCAGCCAAGATTCAACTTGGGACATCCATCGGCTGGAGACCCAGTACTTC	CASSQDSTWDIHRLETQYF
TRBJ1-2	TRBV10-3	NA	NA	TGTGCCATCAATAATGGAGAACTTAACTATGGCTACACCTTC	CAINNGELNYGYTF
TRBJ1-3	TRBV6-5	NA	NA	TGTGCCAGCAGCCGGGACAAGAGAAACACCATATATTTT	CASSRDKRNTIYF
TRBJ1-2	TRBV28	NA	TRBD1	TGTGCCAGCCGAAACAGGGGCAACTATGGCTACACCTTC	CASRNRGNYGYTF
TRBJ1-1	TRBV12-5	NA	NA	TGTGCTAGTGGTCACCGGGACCCCAGGGTGAACACTGAAGCTTTCTTT	CASGHRDPRVNTEAFF
TRBJ2-5	TRBV4-1	NA	NA	TGCGCCAGCAGCCAAGCCCGGGTGGAGACCCAGTACTTC	CASSQARVETQYF
TRBJ1-2	TRBV28	NA	NA	TGTGCCAGCAGTTTTCGTACAGCCTTTTATGGCTACACCTTC	CASSFRTAFYGYTF
TRBJ2-7	TRBV18	NA	NA	TGTGCCAGCTCACCACCCCAGGTACTAAGCTACGAGCAGTACTTC	CASSPPQVLSYEQYF
TRBJ1-2	TRBV7-2	once	NA	TGTGCCAGCAGCCGCACAGGGAGGGAGGACTATGGCTACACCTTC	CASSRTGREDYGYTF
TRBJ1-6	TRBV6-1	once	TRBD1	TGTGCCAGCAGTGAAGGACAGGGTATTAGTTCACCCCTCCACTTT	CASSEGQGISSPLHF
TRBJ2-5	TRBV6-2/TRBV6-3	NA	NA	TGTGCCAGCAGTTACTCGGGACGTGTTGGGACCCAGTACTTC	CASSYSGRVGTQYF
TRBJ2-7	TRBV27	NA	NA	TGTGCCAGCAGTAAACCGGGACCCCACGAGCAGTACTTC	CASSKPGPHEQYF
TRBJ1-3	TRBV4-3	NA	TRBD1	TGCGCCAGCAGCCAAGATGAGACAGGGATTGGAAACACCATATATTTT	CASSQDETGIGNTIYF
TRBJ2-2	TRBV19	NA	NA	TGTGCCAGTACCCCACCGGACAGTTACACCGGGGAGCTGTTTTTT	CASTPPDSYTGELFF
TRBJ2-1	TRBV6-5	NA	NA	TGTGCCAGCAGTTCCCCAACACAGGGTAGCCACAATGAGCAGTTCTTC	CASSSPTQGSHNEQFF
TRBJ2-3	TRBV4-1	NA	NA	TGCGCCAGCAGCCAAGCGGCGGGTTTTCCAGATACGCAGTATTTT	CASSQAAGFPDTQYF
TRBJ1-1	TRBV7-9	NA	NA	TGTGCCAGCACCCCTAGCACGGGGGCAACTGAAGCTTTCTTT	CASTPSTGATEAFF
TRBJ2-6	TRBV28	NA	NA	TGTGCCAGCAGTTTAACAGGGACGCTGGCTGGGGCCAACGTCCTGACTTTC	CASSLTGTLAGANVLTF
TRBJ2-2	TRBV7-2	NA	NA	TGTGCCAGCAGCTCCCAACCGGGACAGAACACCGGGGAGCTGTTTTTT	CASSSQPGQNTGELFF
TRBJ1-1	TRBV6-5	NA	NA	TGTGCCAGCAGTTACCACAGGTTAATGAACACTGAAGCTTTCTTT	CASSYHRLMNTEAFF
TRBJ2-6	TRBV11-2	NA	NA	TGTGCCAGCAGCTTAGATCCCCCAGGGTACGGGGCCAACGTCCTGACTTTC	CASSLDPPGYGANVLTF
TRBJ1-5	TRBV19	NA	NA	TGTGCCAGTAGTATACGACCGGGGGTCGAGCCCCAGCATTTT	CASSIRPGVEPQHF
TRBJ2-2	TRBV10-1	NA	NA	TGCGCCAGCAGCTTAGCGGTGAACACCGGGGAGCTGTTTTTT	CASSLAVNTGELFF
TRBJ2-7	TRBV27	NA	NA	TGTGCCAGCTGGAGGGGGGCCTCCTACGAGCAGTACTTC	CASWRGASYEQYF
TRBJ2-3	TRBV30	NA	TRBD2	TGTGCCTGGAGTTTTTGGGAGGGACTAGCGAGCACAGATACGCAGTATTTT	CAWSFWEGLASTDTQYF
TRBJ1-4	TRBV11-2	NA	TRBD1	TGTGCCAGCAGCTCCGAGGGACAGTGGGGTGAAAAACTGTTTTTT	CASSSEGQWGEKLFF
TRBJ1-4	TRBV15	NA	TRBD1	TGTGCCACCAGCCGACAGGGAGGTAGTGAAAAACTGTTTTTT	CATSRQGGSEKLFF
TRBJ1-2	TRBV10-3	few	NA	TGTGCCATCAGTGCAGGGAACCTCTATGGCTACACCTTC	CAISAGNLYGYTF
TRBJ2-5	TRBV20-1	NA	NA	TGCAGTGCTAGTTACAGCCAAGAGACCCAGTACTTC	CSASYSQETQYF
TRBJ2-1	TRBV10-3	NA	NA	TGTGCCATCACTTGGTCACCCGCCGATGAGCAGTTCTTC	CAITWSPADEQFF
TRBJ1-5	TRBV30	NA	NA	TGTGCCTGGAGCCCCGATCGGCGGAGCAATCAGCCCCAGCATTTT	CAWSPDRRSNQPQHF
TRBJ1-2	TRBV5-6	NA	NA	TGTGCCAGCAGCTTGTGGACGGCCAGCACCTTC	CASSLWTASTF
TRBJ2-1	TRBV11-2	NA	TRBD2	TGTGCCAGCAGCTTAAACCCCCCGGGAGCGGGAGATGAGCAGTTCTTC	CASSLNPPGAGDEQFF
TRBJ1-6	TRBV7-9	NA	NA	TGTGCCAGCAGCTTAGCGCCCATAGATAATTCACCCCTCCACTTT	CASSLAPIDNSPLHF
TRBJ1-3	TRBV4-2	NA	NA	TGTGCCAGCAGCCAAGATAGACGGAGCTCTGGAAACACCATATATTTT	CASSQDRRSSGNTIYF
TRBJ1-6	TRBV2	NA	NA	TGTGCCAGCAGTGTTAGCAGAAATTCACCCCTCCACTTT	CASSVSRNSPLHF
TRBJ2-1	TRBV19	NA	TRBD2	TGTGCCACCTACGGACAGGGGACTAGCGGGGCCTACAATGAGCAGTTCTTC	CATYGQGTSGAYNEQFF
TRBJ2-1	TRBV7-9	once	TRBD2	TGTGCCAGCAGCTTAGGACTAGCGGGACTCTACAATGAGCAGTTCTTC	CASSLGLAGLYNEQFF